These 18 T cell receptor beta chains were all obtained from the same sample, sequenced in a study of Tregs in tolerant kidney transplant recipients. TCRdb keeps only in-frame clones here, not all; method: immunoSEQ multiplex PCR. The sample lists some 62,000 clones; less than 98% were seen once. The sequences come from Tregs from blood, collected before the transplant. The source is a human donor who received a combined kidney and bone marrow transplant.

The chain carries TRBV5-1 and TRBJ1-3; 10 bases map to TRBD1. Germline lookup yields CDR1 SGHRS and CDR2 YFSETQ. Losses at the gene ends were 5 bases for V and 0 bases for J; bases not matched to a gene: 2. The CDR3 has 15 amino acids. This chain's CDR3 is CASRTGGNSGNTIYF. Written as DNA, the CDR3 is TGCGCCAGCAGGACAGGGGGCAACTCTGGAAACACCATATATTTT.

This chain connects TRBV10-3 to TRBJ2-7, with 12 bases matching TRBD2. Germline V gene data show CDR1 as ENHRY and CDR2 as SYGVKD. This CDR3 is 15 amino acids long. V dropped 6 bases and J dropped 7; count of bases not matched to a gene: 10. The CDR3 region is CAIRTTSGGVGEQYF. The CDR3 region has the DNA TGTGCCATCAGGACGACTAGCGGGGGCGTCGGGGAGCAGTACTTC.

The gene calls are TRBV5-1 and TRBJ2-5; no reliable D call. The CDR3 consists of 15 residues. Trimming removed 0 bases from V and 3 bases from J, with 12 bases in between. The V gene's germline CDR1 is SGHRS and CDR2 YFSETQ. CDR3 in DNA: TGCGCCAGCAGCTTGGGGAGACTTCGAGAAGAGACCCAGTACTTC. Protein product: CASSLGRLREETQYF.

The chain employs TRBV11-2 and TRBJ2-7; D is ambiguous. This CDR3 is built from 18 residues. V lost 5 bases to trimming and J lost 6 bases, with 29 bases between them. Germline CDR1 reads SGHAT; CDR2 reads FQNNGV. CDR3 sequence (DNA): TGTGCCAGCAGCCCACCCCCCCGTTTACAGATCCCTTCTTTCGAGCAGTACTTC. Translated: CASSPPPRLQIPSFEQYF.

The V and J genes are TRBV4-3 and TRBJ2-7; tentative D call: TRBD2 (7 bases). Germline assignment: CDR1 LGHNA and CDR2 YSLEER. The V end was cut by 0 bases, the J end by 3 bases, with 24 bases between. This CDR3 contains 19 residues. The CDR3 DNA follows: TGCGCCAGCAGCCAAGAAGGGGGGGCCTTTGTTGGGGGGTACTACGAGCAGTACTTC. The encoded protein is CASSQEGGAFVGGYYEQYF.

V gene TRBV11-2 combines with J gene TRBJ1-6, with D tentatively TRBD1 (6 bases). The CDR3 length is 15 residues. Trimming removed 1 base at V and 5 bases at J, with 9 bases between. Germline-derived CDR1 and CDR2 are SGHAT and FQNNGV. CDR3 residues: CASSLAWTDNSPLHF. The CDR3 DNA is TGTGCCAGCAGCTTAGCTTGGACAGATAATTCACCCCTCCACTTT.

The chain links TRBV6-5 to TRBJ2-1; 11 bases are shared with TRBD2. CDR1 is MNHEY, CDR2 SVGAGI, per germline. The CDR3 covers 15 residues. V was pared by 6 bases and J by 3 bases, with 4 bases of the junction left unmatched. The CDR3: CASRRLAGFYNEQFF. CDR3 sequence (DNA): TGTGCCAGCAGACGACTAGCGGGATTCTACAATGAGCAGTTCTTC.

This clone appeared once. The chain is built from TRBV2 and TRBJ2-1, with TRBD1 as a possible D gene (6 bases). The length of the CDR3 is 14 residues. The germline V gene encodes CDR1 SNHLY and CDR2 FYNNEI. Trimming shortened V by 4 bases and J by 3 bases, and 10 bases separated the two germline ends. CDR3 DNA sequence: TGTGCCAGCAGTGGGCAGGGGTACTACAATGAGCAGTTCTTC. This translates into CASSGQGYYNEQFF.

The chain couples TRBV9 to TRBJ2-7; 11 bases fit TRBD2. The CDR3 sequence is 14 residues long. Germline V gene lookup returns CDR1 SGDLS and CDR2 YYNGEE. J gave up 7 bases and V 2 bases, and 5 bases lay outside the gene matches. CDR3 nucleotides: TGTGCCAGCAGCGTTACTAGCGGGAGCGGGGAGCAGTACTTC. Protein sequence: CASSVTSGSGEQYF.

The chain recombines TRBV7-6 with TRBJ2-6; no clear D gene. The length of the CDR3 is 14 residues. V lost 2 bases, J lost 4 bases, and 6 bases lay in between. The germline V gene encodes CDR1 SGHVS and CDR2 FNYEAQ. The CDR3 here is CASSLRSGANVLTF. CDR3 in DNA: TGTGCCAGCAGCTTACGGTCCGGGGCCAACGTCCTGACTTTC.

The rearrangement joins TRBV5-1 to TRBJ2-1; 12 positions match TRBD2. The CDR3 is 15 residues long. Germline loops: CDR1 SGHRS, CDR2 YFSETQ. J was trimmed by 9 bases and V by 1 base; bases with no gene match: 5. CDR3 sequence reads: CASSLLAGGPGEQFF. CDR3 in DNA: TGCGCCAGCAGCTTGCTAGCGGGGGGGCCTGGTGAGCAGTTCTTC.

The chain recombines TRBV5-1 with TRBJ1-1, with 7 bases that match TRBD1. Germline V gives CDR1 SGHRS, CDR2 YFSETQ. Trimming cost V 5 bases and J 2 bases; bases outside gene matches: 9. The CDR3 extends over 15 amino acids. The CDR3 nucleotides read TGCGCCAGCAGGAGGACAGGAGATTTTAACACTGAAGCTTTCTTT. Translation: CASRRTGDFNTEAFF.

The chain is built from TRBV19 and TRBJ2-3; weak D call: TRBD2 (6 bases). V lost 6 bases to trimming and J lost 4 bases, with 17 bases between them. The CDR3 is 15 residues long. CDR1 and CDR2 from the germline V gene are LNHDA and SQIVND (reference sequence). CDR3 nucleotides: TGTGCCAGTAGGGAACCCGGGACTCTACCAGATACGCAGTATTTT. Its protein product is CASREPGTLPDTQYF.

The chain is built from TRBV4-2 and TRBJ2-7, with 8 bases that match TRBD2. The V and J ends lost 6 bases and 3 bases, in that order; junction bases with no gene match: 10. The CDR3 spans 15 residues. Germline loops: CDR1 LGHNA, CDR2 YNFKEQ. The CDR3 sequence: CASRQSSGTGYEQYF. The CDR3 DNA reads TGTGCCAGCAGACAAAGTAGCGGGACCGGCTACGAGCAGTACTTC.

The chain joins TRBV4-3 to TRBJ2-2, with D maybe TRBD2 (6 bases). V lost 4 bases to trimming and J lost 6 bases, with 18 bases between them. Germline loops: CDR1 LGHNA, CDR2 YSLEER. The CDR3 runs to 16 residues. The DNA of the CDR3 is TGCGCCAGCAGCCCGACTAGGCGTATAGAGGCCGGGGAGCTGTTTTTT. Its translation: CASSPTRRIEAGELFF.

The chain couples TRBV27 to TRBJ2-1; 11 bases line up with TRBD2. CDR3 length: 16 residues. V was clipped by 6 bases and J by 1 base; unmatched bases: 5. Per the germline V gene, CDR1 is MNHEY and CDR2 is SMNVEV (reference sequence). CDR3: CASSWTSGSSYNEQFF. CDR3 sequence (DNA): TGTGCCAGCAGCTGGACTAGCGGGTCTTCCTACAATGAGCAGTTCTTC.

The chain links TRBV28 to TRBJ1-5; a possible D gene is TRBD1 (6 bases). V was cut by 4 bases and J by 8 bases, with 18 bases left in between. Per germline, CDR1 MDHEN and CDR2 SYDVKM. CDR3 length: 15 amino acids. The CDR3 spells CASSSLPTGIKPQHF. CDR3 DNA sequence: TGTGCCAGCAGTTCCCTCCCGACAGGAATAAAGCCCCAGCATTTT.

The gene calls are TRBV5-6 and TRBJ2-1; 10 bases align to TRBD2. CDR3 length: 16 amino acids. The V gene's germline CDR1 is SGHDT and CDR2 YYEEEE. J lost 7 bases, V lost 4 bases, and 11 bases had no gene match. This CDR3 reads CASSPKASGSGNEQFF. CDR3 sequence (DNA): TGTGCCAGCAGCCCAAAAGCTAGCGGGAGCGGTAATGAGCAGTTCTTC.